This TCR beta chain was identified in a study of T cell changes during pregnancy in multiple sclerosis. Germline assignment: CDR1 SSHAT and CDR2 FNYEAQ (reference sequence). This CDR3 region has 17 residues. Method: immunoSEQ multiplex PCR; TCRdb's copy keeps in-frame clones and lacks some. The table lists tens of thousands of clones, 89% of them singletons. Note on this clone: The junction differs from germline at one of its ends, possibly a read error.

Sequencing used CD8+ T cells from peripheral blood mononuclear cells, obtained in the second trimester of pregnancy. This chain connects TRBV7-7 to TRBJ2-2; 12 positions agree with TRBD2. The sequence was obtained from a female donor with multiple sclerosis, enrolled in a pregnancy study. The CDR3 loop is CASSFTLAGGRTGELFF. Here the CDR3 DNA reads TGTGCTAGCAGCTTCACTCTAGCGGGAGGGCGCACCGGGGAGCTGTTTTTT. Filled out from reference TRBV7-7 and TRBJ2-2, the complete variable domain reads GAGVSQSPRYKVTKRGQDVTLRCDPISSHATLYWYQQALGQGPEFLTYFNYEAQPDKSGLPSDRFSAERPEGSISTLTIQRTEQRDSAMYRCASSFTLAGGRTGELFFGEGSRLTVL.